One sample yielded the 15 T cell receptor beta chains listed below, sequenced in a study of blood T cell repertoires in COVID-19. TCRdb keeps only in-frame clones here, not all; method: immunoSEQ multiplex PCR. The sample gives about 140,000 clones, around 80% of which show up once; around 4.8% is in the top ten. The sequencing input was peripheral blood. These receptors all come from a woman aged 80 or older with active or convalescent COVID-19.

The rearrangement joins TRBV6-6 to TRBJ2-1; TRBD2 might be the D (5 bases). The CDR3 covers 14 residues. Germline lookup yields CDR1 MNHNY and CDR2 SVGAGI (reference sequence). Trimming took off 0 bases at V and 9 bases at J, with 12 bases between the two ends. Here the CDR3 DNA reads TGTGCCAGCAGTTACTCGAATCGGGGTGGTGAGCAGTTCTTC. As protein: CASSYSNRGGEQFF.

The CDR3 DNA reads as TGTGCCAGCAGCCAAGGTTTGGACAGGGCGGGCACTGAAGCTTTCTTT. Translating it yields CASSQGLDRAGTEAFF. The chain links TRBV16 to TRBJ1-1; 8 bases match TRBD1. Germline V gene lookup returns CDR1 KGHSY and CDR2 FQNENV. The CDR3 totals 16 residues. V shed 2 bases and J 4 bases; nucleotides not matched to a gene: 9.

In its sample, this clone was seen a few times. This chain uses TRBV6-1 with TRBJ1-1, with D uncertain. The ends were cut back, 2 bases at V and 0 bases at J, with 7 bases in the middle. The CDR3 extends over 14 amino acids. Germline V CDR1 and CDR2: MNHNS, SASEGT. This chain's CDR3 is CASSEYQMNTEAFF. For the CDR3, the DNA is TGTGCCAGCAGTGAATACCAGATGAACACTGAAGCTTTCTTT.

This clone was detected a few times. The rearrangement joins TRBV5-1 to TRBJ1-1; D call uncertain. Trimming removed 0 bases at V and 1 base at J, with 7 bases between. There are 14 residues in the CDR3. Per the germline V gene, CDR1 is SGHRS and CDR2 is YFSETQ. The CDR3 sequence is CASSLGPANTEAFF. The DNA of the CDR3 is TGCGCCAGCAGCTTGGGGCCCGCGAACACTGAAGCTTTCTTT. The full variable domain, with the rest looked up from reference TRBV5-1 and TRBJ1-1, is KAGVTQTPRYLIKTRGQQVTLSCSPISGHRSVSWYQQTPGQGLQFLFEYFSETQRNKGNFPGRFSGRQFSNSRSEMNVSTLELGDSALYLCASSLGPANTEAFFGQGTRLTVV.

This clone was counted at least ten times. Other DNA sequences of this sample code for an identical CDR3. CDR3 protein: CASKAAEHTGELFF. CDR3 bases: TGTGCCAGTAAGGCAGCGGAACACACCGGGGAGCTGTTTTTT. J is TRBJ2-2 and V is TRBV19; a possible D gene is TRBD2 (5 bases). The V end lost 7 bases, the J end lost 3 bases, and 12 bases lay between the germline ends. This CDR3 region has 14 residues. From germline, CDR1 is LNHDA and CDR2 SQIVND (reference sequence).

This sequence joins TRBV3-1 (or the pseudogene TRBV3-2) and TRBJ2-7, with D perhaps TRBD1 (6 bases). Germline V gives CDR1 LGHDT, CDR2 YNNKEL (reference sequence). The ends were cut back, 3 bases at V and 0 bases at J, with 12 bases in the middle. CDR3 size: 15 residues. CDR3 nucleotides: TGTGCCAGCAGCCACCCGGGACACAGCTCCTACGAGCAGTACTTC. Translated: CASSHPGHSSYEQYF.

This rearrangement joins TRBV18 to TRBJ2-5; D gene ambiguous. Germline CDR1 is KGHSH and CDR2 is LQKENI. The germline V and J ends were trimmed by 3 bases and 3 bases, with 5 bases remaining between them. CDR3 length: 12 residues. CDR3 protein: CASSPLKETQYF. The CDR3 region has the DNA TGTGCCAGCTCACCTTTAAAAGAGACCCAGTACTTC. Together with reference TRBV18 and TRBJ2-5, the CDR3 gives the full variable domain: NAGVMQNPRHLVRRRGQEARLRCSPMKGHSHVYWYRQLPEEGLKFMVYLQKENIIDESGMPKERFSAEFPKEGPSILRIQQVVRGDSAAYFCASSPLKETQYFGPGTRLLVL.

The V and J genes are TRBV4-1 and TRBJ2-1; D remains ambiguous. Trimming took 0 bases from V and 2 from J, leaving 11 bases between them. The CDR3 consists of 16 residues. The germline V gene has CDR1 MGHRA and CDR2 YSYEKL. CDR3: CASSQELTGPYNEQFF. The CDR3 DNA follows: TGCGCCAGCAGCCAAGAACTGACGGGTCCCTACAATGAGCAGTTCTTC.

The chain joins TRBV19 to TRBJ2-3; maybe TRBD1 (6 bases). The V gene lost 6 bases and the J gene lost 4 bases, with 14 bases spanning the gap. The CDR3 has 14 amino acids. The germline V gene encodes CDR1 LNHDA and CDR2 SQIVND (reference sequence). The DNA of the CDR3 is TGTGCCAGTAGATCTTTACAGGGAGCAGATACGCAGTATTTT. Translation gives CASRSLQGADTQYF.

The chain recombines TRBV28 with TRBJ1-1; tentative D call: TRBD1 (6 bases). V lost 7 bases and J lost 5, with 20 bases in between. The CDR3 contains 15 residues. Germline V lookup: CDR1 MDHEN, CDR2 SYDVKM. CDR3 region: CASMRDMAGRTEAFF. CDR3 nucleotide sequence: TGTGCCAGCATGAGGGACATGGCGGGTCGGACTGAAGCTTTCTTT.

This clone was seen once. The chain couples TRBV7-6 to TRBJ2-7, with a possible D match to TRBD1 (8 bases). The CDR3 covers 15 residues. Germline lookup yields CDR1 SGHVS and CDR2 FNYEAQ. Trimming cost V 1 base and J 6 bases, with 16 bases left between them. The CDR3 DNA reads TGTGCCAGCAGCTTAGTGGCAGGGGGCGGGGGCGAGCAGTACTTC. Protein product: CASSLVAGGGGEQYF.

The chain recombines TRBV6-5 with TRBJ1-6; tentative D call: TRBD1 (5 bases). Germline V lookup: CDR1 MNHEY, CDR2 SVGAGI. This CDR3 has 15 amino acids. V was clipped by 6 bases and J by 4 bases, with 13 bases between them. The CDR3 DNA reads TGTGCCAGCAGCCGGTCGCCAGGGTATAATTCACCCCTCCACTTT. Protein sequence: CASSRSPGYNSPLHF.

The rearrangement links TRBV10-3 to TRBJ1-6; no firm D call. Trimming stripped 6 bases from V and 6 bases from J, with 12 bases between. Germline CDR1 reads ENHRY; CDR2 reads SYGVKD. The CDR3 is 14 residues long. The CDR3 is CAIREEILNSPLHF. In DNA, the CDR3 is TGTGCCATCAGAGAGGAGATTCTTAATTCACCCCTCCACTTT.

The chain combines TRBV4-2 with TRBJ2-7; 10 nucleotides line up with TRBD1. Germline V gene lookup returns CDR1 LGHNA and CDR2 YNFKEQ. This CDR3 is built from 18 residues. After removal of 3 bases from V and 2 bases from J, the junction contained 13 bases not matched to a gene. CDR3 region: CASSQESDRGKATYEQYF. The DNA for the CDR3 is TGTGCCAGCAGCCAGGAATCGGACAGGGGGAAAGCGACCTACGAGCAGTACTTC.

J is TRBJ1-5 and V is TRBV4-1; D may be TRBD1 (5 bases). The CDR3 totals 14 residues. Trimming removed 1 base from V and 6 bases from J, with 10 bases in between. The germline CDR1 and CDR2 sequences are MGHRA and YSYEKL. CDR3 nucleotides: TGCGCCAGCAGCCAAGCTGCAGGGCCTCAGCCCCAGCATTTT. It yields the protein CASSQAAGPQPQHF.